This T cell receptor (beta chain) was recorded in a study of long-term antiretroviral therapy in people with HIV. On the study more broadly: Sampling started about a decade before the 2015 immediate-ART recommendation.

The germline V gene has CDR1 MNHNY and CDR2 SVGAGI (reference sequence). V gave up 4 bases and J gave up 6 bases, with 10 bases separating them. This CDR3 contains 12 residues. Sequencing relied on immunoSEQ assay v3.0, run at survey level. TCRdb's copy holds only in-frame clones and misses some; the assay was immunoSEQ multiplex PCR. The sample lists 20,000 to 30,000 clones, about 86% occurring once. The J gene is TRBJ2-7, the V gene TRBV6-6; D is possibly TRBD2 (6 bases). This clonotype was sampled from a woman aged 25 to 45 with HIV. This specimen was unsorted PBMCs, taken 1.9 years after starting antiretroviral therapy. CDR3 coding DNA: TGTGCCAGCAGTTTTGGCGGGGCCGAGCAGTACTTC. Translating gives CASSFGGAEQYF.